A single sample gave rise to the 25 T cell receptor beta chains below, sequenced in a study of identical twins. TCRdb re-called the 5' RACE reads through MiXCR, storing one row per CDR3 protein. The sample records under 450,000 distinct CDR3 sequences, approximately 17% being singletons. The specimen was naive T cells sorted from blood. Receptor source: a man aged 45 to 65 in good health.

This clonotype has a count of ten or more. V gene TRBV11-1 combines with J gene TRBJ2-1; D might be TRBD2 (5 bases). Trimming left V 5 bases short and J 9 bases short, with 14 bases between. The CDR3 runs 13 residues. The V gene's germline CDR1 is SGHAT and CDR2 FQDESV (reference sequence). DNA for the CDR3: TGTGCCAGCAGCCAGGACTTAATTGGTGAGCAGTTCTTC. Translated, it gives CASSQDLIGEQFF.

The rearrangement joins TRBV6-2 or TRBV6-3 to TRBJ2-1; D could derive from TRBD1 or TRBD2 (5 bases each). Germline CDR1 is MNHEY and CDR2 is SVGEGT. The CDR3 sequence is 17 residues long. The V and J ends lost 2 bases and 12 bases respectively, with 26 bases between them. This CDR3 reads CASSYHLTGTPRFLQFF. The CDR3 region has the DNA TGTGCCAGCAGTTACCACCTTACCGGGACCCCACGGTTTTTGCAGTTCTTC.

The gene calls are TRBV7-2 and TRBJ1-1, with TRBD1 matching 7 bases. The germline CDR1 and CDR2 sequences are SGHTA and FQGNSA. V lost 6 bases, J lost 4 bases, and 8 bases stayed unmatched. This CDR3 spans 14 amino acids. The CDR3 DNA is TGTGCCAGCAGTCACGGACAGGTGGCCACTGAAGCTTTCTTT. Translation: CASSHGQVATEAFF.

This clonotype was seen at least ten times. V usage is TRBV20-1 and J usage is TRBJ2-5, with 10 bases lining up with TRBD1. Trimming at V came to 4 bases and at J to 1 base, leaving 6 bases not matched to a gene. This CDR3 has 15 residues. Germline CDR1 reads DFQATT; CDR2 reads SNEGSKA (reference sequence). The CDR3 nucleotides read TGCAGTGCTACGGGACAGGGGAACTTCCAAGAGACCCAGTACTTC. Amino acid sequence: CSATGQGNFQETQYF.

The J gene is TRBJ2-5, the V gene TRBV5-1; 14 positions match TRBD2. Trimming at V came to 0 bases and at J to 5 bases, leaving 6 bases not matched to a gene. The CDR3 runs 17 residues. The germline gives CDR1 SGHRS, CDR2 YFSETQ. The CDR3: CASSLAGLAGVRETQYF. As DNA, the CDR3 is TGCGCCAGCAGCTTGGCGGGACTAGCGGGAGTAAGGGAGACCCAGTACTTC.

This clonotype was counted only a few times. The chain joins TRBV5-1 to TRBJ2-1; possible D gene TRBD1, 5 bases. V lost 4 bases to trimming and J lost 6 bases, with 14 bases between them. CDR3 length equals 14 residues. Looked up from germline, CDR1 is SGHRS and CDR2 is YFSETQ. The CDR3 reads CASSKTQGSNEQFF. The CDR3 nucleotides are TGCGCCAGCAGCAAAACTCAGGGTTCCAATGAGCAGTTCTTC.

This clonotype was recorded at least ten times. V gene TRBV30 combines with J gene TRBJ2-5; TRBD1 might be the D (5 bases). CDR3 length: 13 residues. The V gene's germline CDR1 is GTSNPN and CDR2 SVGIG (reference sequence). V lost 2 bases to trimming and J lost 1 base, with 8 bases between them. CDR3 region: CAWSLQGQETQYF. The CDR3 region has the DNA TGTGCCTGGAGTTTGCAGGGCCAAGAGACCCAGTACTTC.

The genes are TRBV20-1 and TRBJ1-1; D is perhaps TRBD1 (6 bases). The germline gives CDR1 DFQATT, CDR2 SNEGSKA (reference sequence). The CDR3 consists of 16 residues. Trimming left V 1 base short and J 4 bases short, with 19 bases between. CDR3 nucleotides: TGCAGTGCTAGAGGGGGAGGAACAGGGAGAATCACTGAAGCTTTCTTT. Protein: CSARGGGTGRITEAFF.

This clonotype was seen a handful of times. CDR3 sequence reads: CSAEAGADQETQYF. The CDR3 coding sequence is TGCAGTGCTGAAGCGGGGGCCGATCAAGAGACCCAGTACTTC. V is TRBV20-1 and J is TRBJ2-5; 8 bases agree with TRBD2. CDR1 and CDR2 from the germline V gene are DFQATT and SNEGSKA (reference sequence). V shed 5 bases and J 2 bases; nucleotides not matched to a gene: 7. The CDR3 runs 14 residues.

This clonotype came up a few times. This chain joins TRBV4-3 and TRBJ1-5, with D hard to call. Germline V gene lookup returns CDR1 LGHNA and CDR2 YSLEER. Trimming removed 0 bases from V and 1 base from J, with 4 bases in between. CDR3 size: 14 residues. CDR3 region: CASSQDRSNQPQHF. DNA of the CDR3: TGCGCCAGCAGCCAAGACAGAAGCAATCAGCCCCAGCATTTT.

This clonotype showed up many times. V usage is TRBV20-1 and J usage is TRBJ2-3; 14 bases map to TRBD2. The germline V gene has CDR1 DFQATT and CDR2 SNEGSKA (reference sequence). V lost 5 bases and J lost 0; bases outside the gene matches: 4. The CDR3 sequence is 16 residues long. The CDR3 nucleotides are TGCAGTGCTCGACTAGCGGGAGGGCCCAGCACAGATACGCAGTATTTT. Residues: CSARLAGGPSTDTQYF.

The sample holds many counts of this clonotype. The gene calls are TRBV29-1 and TRBJ2-5; a weak D match, TRBD1 (6 bases). The V gene lost 6 bases and the J gene lost 3 bases, with 14 bases spanning the gap. The CDR3 spans 13 residues. Per germline, CDR1 SQVTM and CDR2 ANQGSEA. Written as DNA, the CDR3 is TGCAGCGTCAAACAGGGCTCGGAAGAGACCCAGTACTTC. Translated: CSVKQGSEETQYF.

V gene TRBV4-2 combines with J gene TRBJ2-1, with 10 nucleotides matching TRBD2. Trimming removed 1 base from V and 3 bases from J; junction bases left unmatched: 9. This CDR3 region has 18 residues. Per germline, CDR1 LGHNA and CDR2 YNFKEQ. CDR3 nucleotides: TGTGCCAGCAGCCAAGGCCCAGGACTAGCGGATCTCTACAATGAGCAGTTCTTC. Its protein product is CASSQGPGLADLYNEQFF.

This clonotype turned up a few times. The V call is TRBV3-1, the J call TRBJ2-7, with unresolved D. V was shortened by 4 bases and J by 4 bases, with 14 bases between the two germline ends. CDR3 length: 14 amino acids. Germline lookup yields CDR1 LGHDT and CDR2 YNNKEL (reference sequence). The CDR3 nucleotides read TGTGCCAGCAGCCCGAGTGGTCTCTCTTACGAGCAGTACTTC. Translating gives CASSPSGLSYEQYF.

This clonotype has more than one count but fewer than ten. The chain couples TRBV5-1 to TRBJ2-2; possible D gene TRBD1, 6 bases. The germline V gene encodes CDR1 SGHRS and CDR2 YFSETQ. The CDR3 is 16 amino acids. Trimming took off 1 base at V and 7 bases at J, with 17 bases between the two ends. CDR3 in amino acids: CASSLPMTGGLGELFF. CDR3 sequence (DNA): TGCGCCAGCAGCTTGCCAATGACAGGTGGGCTCGGGGAGCTGTTTTTT.

The chain has TRBV20-1 and TRBJ2-3; 12 positions agree with TRBD2. V shed 6 bases, J shed 2 bases, and the junction held 6 bases outside the gene matches. In germline, CDR1 is DFQATT, CDR2 SNEGSKA (reference sequence). The CDR3 is made up of 15 amino acids. CDR3 in amino acids: CSATGLAGFTDTQYF. CDR3 nucleotides: TGCAGTGCGACCGGACTAGCGGGATTCACAGATACGCAGTATTTT.

The V and J genes are TRBV12-3 or TRBV12-4 and TRBJ2-3; TRBD2 matches 12 bases. Trimming cost V 3 bases and J 2 bases; bases outside gene matches: 6. This CDR3 is built from 17 residues. The DNA of the CDR3 is TGTGCCAGCAGTTTCGTGACTAGCGGGAGTACCACAGATACGCAGTATTTT. Protein sequence: CASSFVTSGSTTDTQYF.

This chain joins TRBV27 and TRBJ1-5; 7 nucleotides agree with TRBD1. Germline V gives CDR1 MNHEY, CDR2 SMNVEV (reference sequence). Germline trimming cut 5 bases from V and 0 bases from J; bases unmatched to any gene: 4. This CDR3 has 15 residues. CDR3 amino acids: CASSREGASNQPQHF. The CDR3 DNA follows: TGTGCCAGCAGTCGAGAGGGGGCTAGCAATCAGCCCCAGCATTTT.

This clonotype appeared a few times. V and J are TRBV18 and TRBJ1-6, with 8 bases that match TRBD1. Germline V lookup: CDR1 KGHSH, CDR2 LQKENI. Trimming removed 6 bases from V and 7 bases from J; junction bases left unmatched: 5. This CDR3 has 14 residues. CDR3 loop: CASSPDRANSPLHF. As DNA, the CDR3 is TGTGCCAGCTCCCCGGACAGGGCAAATTCACCCCTCCACTTT.

Only a few counts were recorded for this clonotype. V gene TRBV12-3 or TRBV12-4 combines with J gene TRBJ1-4; D may be TRBD1 (6 bases). CDR3 length: 15 amino acids. Trimming took 6 bases from V and 6 from J, leaving 17 bases between them. The CDR3 reads CASSTGLGIDEKLFF. The CDR3, as DNA: TGTGCCAGCAGCACAGGGTTAGGGATCGATGAAAAACTGTTTTTT.

This clonotype was detected ten times or more. The J gene is TRBJ1-1, the V gene TRBV9, with no clear D. Germline CDR1 reads SGDLS; CDR2 reads YYNGEE. Trimming took off 4 bases at V and 3 bases at J, with 10 bases between the two ends. The length of the CDR3 is 13 residues. The CDR3 is CASSPLGYTEAFF. DNA for the CDR3: TGTGCCAGCAGCCCCCTCGGGTACACTGAAGCTTTCTTT.

The chain carries TRBV4-2 and TRBJ2-7; no clear D gene. CDR3 size: 12 residues. Germline CDR1 is LGHNA and CDR2 is YNFKEQ. Trimming removed 2 bases at V and 2 bases at J, with 4 bases between. CDR3 region: CASSQSPYEQYF. The CDR3 coding sequence is TGTGCCAGCAGCCAAAGTCCCTACGAGCAGTACTTC.

This clonotype was counted at least ten times. J is TRBJ1-1 and V is TRBV18, with 12 bases that match TRBD1. Per the germline V gene, CDR1 is KGHSH and CDR2 is LQKENI. The CDR3 is made up of 17 amino acids. The V gene end was trimmed by 6 bases and the J gene end by 4 bases; junction bases not matched to a gene: 12. The CDR3 nucleotides read TGTGCCAGCTCGTCCGGGACAGGGGGCTTAATGGGCACTGAAGCTTTCTTT. Its translation is CASSSGTGGLMGTEAFF.

CDR3 protein: CSAPTWPPGANTEAFF. CDR3 bases: TGCAGTGCGCCGACCTGGCCCCCGGGGGCGAACACTGAAGCTTTCTTT. The chain couples TRBV20-1 to TRBJ1-1; TRBD1 is a possible D gene (6 bases). The germline CDR1 and CDR2 sequences are DFQATT and SNEGSKA (reference sequence). V shed 6 bases and J shed 1 base, with 21 bases lying between them. The CDR3 spans 16 residues.

This clonotype was seen ten or more times. V and J are TRBV10-3 and TRBJ2-7; D possibly corresponds to TRBD2 (7 bases). Trimming cost V 11 bases and J 7 bases, with 24 bases left between them. This CDR3 has 14 residues. Germline V gene data show CDR1 as ENHRY and CDR2 as SYGVKD. This chain's CDR3 is CASKGGTRVEEQYF. The CDR3 DNA reads as TGTGCCTCCAAGGGGGGGACCAGGGTGGAGGAGCAGTACTTC.